The 16 T cell receptor beta chains below were found in one sample sequenced in a study of shared clonotypes between healthy human individuals. Measured with immunoSEQ multiplex PCR; TCRdb has only the in-frame clones, and not every one. The data show over 850,000 clones, approximately 80% seen once. The source material was memory CD4+ T cells from PBMCs. The sample's subset: CD45RA-negative fraction. The receptor source for this set is a man aged 18 to 35 in good health. Some clones in this sample may be carry-over from other donors' samples.

The chain is built from TRBV5-1 and TRBJ2-7, with TRBD2 matching over 12 bases. J gave up 7 bases and V 6 bases, and 8 bases lay outside the gene matches. The CDR3 totals 14 residues. In germline, CDR1 is SGHRS, CDR2 YFSETQ. CDR3: CASTSSGRAGEQYF. CDR3 nucleotides: TGCGCCAGCACCTCTAGCGGGAGGGCCGGGGAGCAGTACTTC.

The CDR3 sequence is CAIRAGGVKSGYTF. The CDR3 coding sequence is TGTGCCATCAGAGCAGGGGGAGTTAAGTCGGGCTACACCTTC. This rearrangement joins TRBV10-3 to TRBJ1-2; 7 bases map to TRBD1. This CDR3 is 14 amino acids long. The germline gives CDR1 ENHRY, CDR2 SYGVKD. Trimming at V came to 6 bases and at J to 8 bases, leaving 12 bases not matched to a gene.

The chain links TRBV5-1 to TRBJ2-7, with D perhaps TRBD1 (6 bases). Trimming removed 4 bases from V and 4 bases from J, with 15 bases in between. Germline V CDR1 and CDR2: SGHRS, YFSETQ. This CDR3 region has 14 residues. CDR3 nucleotide sequence: TGCGCCAGCAGCCCGCAGGACAGCAAATACGAGCAGTACTTC. Amino acid sequence: CASSPQDSKYEQYF.

The chain combines TRBV9 with TRBJ2-5; the match to TRBD2 covers 8 bases. The V and J ends lost 3 bases and 7 bases, in that order; junction bases with no gene match: 11. The CDR3 loop spans 15 amino acids. CDR1 is SGDLS, CDR2 YYNGEE, per germline. The CDR3 sequence is CASSGRNSGEGTQYF. The CDR3 nucleotides are TGTGCCAGCAGCGGTCGTAATAGCGGGGAGGGGACCCAGTACTTC.

V and J are TRBV5-1 and TRBJ2-3; TRBD2 matches 10 bases. Germline V gene data show CDR1 as SGHRS and CDR2 as YFSETQ. Trimming at V came to 0 bases and at J to 2 bases, leaving 9 bases not matched to a gene. This CDR3 has 18 residues. DNA for the CDR3: TGCGCCAGCAGCTTGGTCTCGAGACTAGCGGGCTCCACAGATACGCAGTATTTT. Protein: CASSLVSRLAGSTDTQYF.

Note on this clone: This same CDR3 is encoded by further DNA sequences in the sample. This chain links TRBV5-1 with TRBJ1-1; 10 bases agree with TRBD1. Germline V gene lookup returns CDR1 SGHRS and CDR2 YFSETQ. The CDR3 runs to 14 residues. J gave up 4 bases and V 5 bases, and 5 bases lay outside the gene matches. The CDR3 bases are TGCGCCAGCAGTTCCGGGACAGGGGTCACTGAAGCTTTCTTT. It translates to CASSSGTGVTEAFF.

A few counts support this clone. This chain uses TRBV19 with TRBJ1-1, with a weak D call TRBD1 (5 bases). The length of the CDR3 is 15 residues. Deletions cut 6 bases from V and 3 bases from J, with 17 bases between. Germline values: CDR1 LNHDA, CDR2 SQIVND (reference sequence). CDR3 bases: TGTGCCAGTAGCAGACCCTTGGAGGGGTACACTGAAGCTTTCTTT. It translates to CASSRPLEGYTEAFF.

V is TRBV6-1 and J is TRBJ1-2, with D uncertain. Germline V lookup: CDR1 MNHNS, CDR2 SASEGT. Between the trimmed V and J ends, which lost 0 bases and 4 bases, there was a span of 15 bases. The CDR3 length is 16 residues. DNA for the CDR3: TGTGCCAGCAGTGAAGCGCCCCAAGGCAGGACCTATGGCTACACCTTC. Its translation is CASSEAPQGRTYGYTF.

Ten or more counts support this clone. The rearrangement uses TRBV5-5 and TRBJ1-5; 8 bases align to TRBD1. CDR3 length equals 16 residues. Germline-derived CDR1 and CDR2 are SGHKS and YYEKEE (reference sequence). V was clipped by 0 bases and J by 3 bases; unmatched bases: 5. CDR3 region: CASSLVGTGNNQPQHF. DNA of the CDR3: TGTGCCAGCAGCTTGGTTGGGACAGGTAACAATCAGCCCCAGCATTTT.

Concerning this clone: No conserved phenylalanine or tryptophan ends this CDR3, so it is likely a read error. The J gene is TRBJ2-2, the V gene TRBV2; perhaps TRBD1 as D (5 bases). The CDR3 spans 13 residues. The germline gives CDR1 SNHLY, CDR2 FYNNEI. The V end was cut by 4 bases, the J end by 6 bases, with 9 bases between. The CDR3 coding sequence is TGTGCCAGCAGTGCAGGGTCCCCCGGGGAGCTGTTTCTT. Its protein product is CASSAGSPGELFL.

V and J are TRBV7-8 and TRBJ2-1, with 7 nucleotides matching TRBD1. Unmatched junction bases numbered 5, after V lost 6 bases and J lost 0 bases. The CDR3 is 15 residues long. The V gene's germline CDR1 is SGHVS and CDR2 FQNEAQ. CDR3 sequence: CASSPGTASYNEQFF. For the CDR3, the DNA is TGTGCCAGCAGTCCCGGGACAGCCTCCTACAATGAGCAGTTCTTC. Complete variable domain (other parts from reference TRBV7-8 and TRBJ2-1): GAGVSQSPRYKVAKRGQDVALRCDPISGHVSLFWYQQALGQGPEFLTYFQNEAQLDKSGLPSDRFFAERPEGSVSTLKIQRTQQEDSAVYLCASSPGTASYNEQFFGPGTRLTVL.

The J gene is TRBJ1-5, the V gene TRBV5-8; TRBD1 agrees at 7 bases. Germline CDR1 reads SGHTS; CDR2 reads YDEGEE. The CDR3 is 15 residues long. V dropped 0 bases and J dropped 11; count of bases not matched to a gene: 11. The CDR3: CASSLVITSGGSQHF. CDR3 DNA: TGTGCCAGCAGCTTGGTTATTACATCAGGGGGGTCCCAGCATTTT.

V and J are TRBV5-4 and TRBJ2-1; D ambiguous. The CDR3 length is 14 residues. Trimming took 4 bases from V and 0 from J, leaving 8 bases between them. The germline V gene has CDR1 SGHNT and CDR2 YYREEE (reference sequence). CDR3 amino acids: CASSLSSSYNEQFF. The CDR3, as DNA: TGTGCCAGCAGCCTTTCCAGCTCCTACAATGAGCAGTTCTTC.

As for this clone: The same CDR3 can be traced to other DNA sequences in this sample. The genes are TRBV28 and TRBJ2-7; 7 bases line up with TRBD1. CDR1 and CDR2 (germline): MDHEN, SYDVKM. Unmatched junction bases numbered 5, after V lost 6 bases and J lost 3 bases. The CDR3 extends over 13 amino acids. CDR3 nucleotides: TGTGCCAGCAGACCGGGACAGAGCTACGAGCAGTACTTC. It encodes CASRPGQSYEQYF.

V is TRBV9 and J is TRBJ1-2; a possible D gene is TRBD1 (5 bases). Germline values: CDR1 SGDLS, CDR2 YYNGEE. Trimming removed 0 bases from V and 3 bases from J, with 12 bases in between. This CDR3 has 15 amino acids. The CDR3 DNA reads TGTGCCAGCAGCGTAGGGCCCGGAGGGGACTATGGCTACACCTTC. Translation gives CASSVGPGGDYGYTF.

This chain connects TRBV4-1 to TRBJ2-1, with 8 bases fitting TRBD2. Trimming took 0 bases from V and 3 from J; bases not matched to a gene: 7. The CDR3 spans 17 residues. CDR1 and CDR2 (germline): MGHRA, YSYEKL. The CDR3 DNA reads as TGCGCCAGCAGCCAAGATAGAGCGGGAGCGGGCTACAATGAGCAGTTCTTC. This sequence encodes CASSQDRAGAGYNEQFF.